These 7 T cell receptor beta chains were all obtained from the same sample, sequenced in a study of CD8+CD57+ T cells in acquired aplastic anemia. Genomic DNA, serving as template, underwent TCR beta VDJ and CDR3 profiling. One entry per CDR3 protein results from TCRdb running MiXCR on the reads. The sample contains fewer than 250,000 distinct CDR3 sequences, roughly half of which appear only once. The sample comprised sorted CD4+, CD8+, or CD8+CD57+ T cells (not recorded which) from PBMCs. These receptors were collected from a human donor in good health, serving as a control.

This clonotype was detected ten times or more. This chain uses TRBV4-3 with TRBJ1-1, with 8 bases matching TRBD1. CDR1 and CDR2 from the germline V gene are LGHNA and YSLEER. The CDR3 has 14 amino acids. J lost 5 bases, V lost 1 base, and 3 bases had no gene match. CDR3 amino acids: CASSQGQGRTEAFF. CDR3 nucleotide sequence: TGCGCCAGCAGCCAAGGACAGGGGAGGACTGAAGCTTTCTTT.

As regards this clonotype: A read error may produce the germline difference seen at one junction end. The chain has TRBV15 and TRBJ2-3, with TRBD1 as a possible D gene (5 bases). The CDR3 contains 12 residues. Germline assignment: CDR1 LNHNV and CDR2 YYDKDF (reference sequence). Here the CDR3 reads CAASRDATGRNF. The CDR3 nucleotides read TGTGCCGCCAGCAGAGACGCCACAGGCCGGAATTTT.

This clonotype appeared a few times. V gene TRBV10-2 combines with J gene TRBJ1-6; 10 bases are shared with TRBD1. This CDR3 spans 15 amino acids. V lost 7 bases, J lost 10 bases, and 10 bases stayed unmatched. CDR1 is WSHSY, CDR2 SAAADI, per germline. The CDR3 sequence is CASNAGTGAGSPLHF. CDR3 in DNA: TGCGCCAGCAACGCCGGGACAGGGGCAGGGTCACCCCTCCACTTT.

V gene TRBV20-1 combines with J gene TRBJ1-4; TRBD1 matches 9 bases. CDR1 DFQATT and CDR2 SNEGSKA come from the germline V gene (reference sequence). This CDR3 has 13 residues. With 1 base clipped from V and 8 bases from J, the junction kept 2 bases outside the gene matches. DNA for the CDR3: TGCAGTGCTAGAGGGACAGGGGACGAAAAACTGTTTTTT. Its protein is CSARGTGDEKLFF.

The chain links TRBV5-5 to TRBJ2-2; D possibly corresponds to TRBD2 (6 bases). Germline lookup yields CDR1 SGHKS and CDR2 YYEKEE (reference sequence). V was clipped by 6 bases and J by 5 bases, with 14 bases between them. The CDR3 runs to 14 residues. The CDR3 spells CASKLDRGTGELFF. The CDR3 region has the DNA TGTGCCAGCAAGCTAGACCGGGGGACCGGGGAGCTGTTTTTT.

Ten or more counts support this clonotype. The chain links TRBV5-5 to TRBJ2-1; TRBD2 matches 13 bases. Germline V gene lookup returns CDR1 SGHKS and CDR2 YYEKEE (reference sequence). This CDR3 has 16 residues. Trimming took 4 bases from V and 7 from J; bases not matched to a gene: 8. The chain's CDR3 is CASSRILAGGLNEQFF. CDR3 sequence (DNA): TGTGCCAGCAGCCGTATACTAGCGGGGGGGCTAAATGAGCAGTTCTTC.

This chain connects TRBV20-1 to TRBJ1-2; tentatively, D is TRBD1 (5 bases). The V end was cut by 5 bases, the J end by 9 bases, with 19 bases between. Germline V gives CDR1 DFQATT, CDR2 SNEGSKA (reference sequence). The CDR3 runs 13 residues. CDR3 region: CSAPETAPDSYTF. CDR3 in DNA: TGCAGTGCTCCGGAGACAGCGCCCGATAGCTACACCTTC.